This is a list of T cell receptor beta chains from one sample in a study of OX40 agonist ivuxolimab in advanced cancers. Here immunoSEQ multiplex PCR was the method, and the copy in TCRdb shows in-frame clones only, minus some. The table shows more than 95,000 clones, with around nine tenths occurring only once. The sample in question was CD4+ or CD8+ T cells sorted from blood, obtained in a trial of the OX40 agonist ivuxolimab. Receptors originate from an adult with an advanced solid tumor such as melanoma, head and neck, liver or kidney cancer. CDR3s include the opening cysteine and the closing phenylalanine or tryptophan. Each record gives: D gene, V gene, clone size, J gene, CDR3 protein, CDR3 DNA. A D gene is named only where the DNA matches it firmly. Only some rows state a clone size, as once, few, many or a class for expanded clones.

>-|TRBV9|-|TRBJ2-3
CASSVRPVFLDTQYF
TGTGCCAGCAGCGTCCGCCCCGTCTTCTTAGATACGCAGTATTTT
>TRBD1|TRBV7-9|-|TRBJ1-6
CASSNTGDGSPLHF
TGTGCCAGCAGCAACACAGGGGACGGCTCACCCCTCCACTTT
>-|TRBV19|-|TRBJ1-1
CASSGKGGQTEAFF
TGTGCCAGTAGCGGGAAGGGCGGGCAAACTGAAGCTTTCTTT
>-|TRBV21-1|-|TRBJ2-2
CASRGSNTGELFF
TGTGCCAGTCGGGGATCGAACACCGGGGAGCTGTTTTTT
>TRBD1|TRBV19|-|TRBJ1-5
CASSPIGQGQLGNQPQHF
TGTGCCAGTAGCCCGATCGGACAGGGCCAGTTGGGCAATCAGCCCCAGCATTTT
>-|TRBV27|-|TRBJ2-7
CASSLDTSYEQYF
TGTGCCAGCAGTTTGGACACCTCCTACGAGCAGTACTTC
>-|TRBV7-8|-|TRBJ2-1
CASSPSRGAYEQFF
TGTGCCAGCAGCCCATCCAGGGGGGCGTATGAGCAGTTCTTC
>TRBD1|TRBV27|-|TRBJ1-5
CASSAGQGAGIDQPQHF
TGTGCCAGCAGCGCAGGACAGGGGGCCGGGATCGATCAGCCCCAGCATTTT
>TRBD1|TRBV29-1|-|TRBJ1-1
CSVIQGGGTEAFF
TGCAGCGTGATACAGGGGGGAGGCACTGAAGCTTTCTTT
>-|TRBV6-5|-|TRBJ2-3
CAPGGATDTQYF
TGTGCCCCAGGGGGGGCCACAGATACGCAGTATTTT
>TRBD1|TRBV28|-|TRBJ2-1
CASSRQGAYEQFF
TGTGCCAGCAGTCGACAGGGGGCCTATGAGCAGTTCTTC
>-|TRBV5-8|-|TRBJ1-1
CASSLDRPSDTEAFF
TGTGCCAGCAGCTTGGACAGGCCAAGTGACACTGAAGCTTTCTTT
>-|TRBV10-1|-|TRBJ2-2
CASSKAQGANTGELFF
TGCGCCAGCTCAAAGGCTCAGGGAGCGAACACCGGGGAGCTGTTTTTT
>TRBD2|TRBV7-2|-|TRBJ2-1
CASTPLSTSIGNEQFF
TGTGCCAGCACCCCCCTCTCGACTAGCATAGGCAATGAGCAGTTCTTC
>-|TRBV10-1|-|TRBJ2-2
CASGTGDQNTGELFF
TGCGCCAGCGGGACGGGGGATCAGAACACCGGGGAGCTGTTTTTT
>-|TRBV7-2|-|TRBJ2-5
CASTLYRREETQYF
TGTGCCAGCACCCTTTACAGGAGAGAAGAGACCCAGTACTTC
>TRBD1|TRBV10-3|-|TRBJ2-7
CATHTGTDSYEQYF
TGTGCCACCCACACCGGGACAGACTCCTACGAGCAGTACTTC
>-|TRBV30|-|TRBJ1-5
CAWSDRGAGQPQHF
TGTGCCTGGAGTGACCGGGGGGCAGGACAGCCCCAGCATTTT
>TRBD1|TRBV23-1|-|TRBJ2-2
CASMPGQGTGELFF
TGCGCCAGCATGCCGGGACAGGGCACCGGGGAGCTGTTTTTT
>-|TRBV28|-|TRBJ1-1
CAIIRGALNTEAFF
TGTGCCATCATACGGGGGGCGCTGAACACTGAAGCTTTCTTT
>-|TRBV2|-|TRBJ1-1
CASSEELRAFF
TGTGCCAGCAGTGAAGAGTTGAGGGCTTTCTTT
>-|TRBV6-4|-|TRBJ1-1
CASTKSGETEAFF
TGTGCCAGCACTAAATCGGGGGAAACTGAAGCTTTCTTT
>TRBD1|TRBV18|-|TRBJ2-7
CASSPPGQGVRNEQYF
TGTGCCAGCTCACCACCGGGACAGGGCGTACGAAACGAGCAGTACTTC
>TRBD1|TRBV4-2|-|TRBJ1-2
CASSHGQGKGYTF
TGTGCCAGCAGCCATGGACAGGGGAAGGGCTACACCTTC
>-|TRBV4-3|few|TRBJ1-1
CASSQGIVRGATEAFF
TGCGCCAGCAGCCAAGGGATCGTCAGGGGTGCCACTGAAGCTTTCTTT
>-|TRBV7-9|-|TRBJ1-5
CASSLANGNQPQHF
TGTGCCAGCAGCTTAGCGAACGGGAATCAGCCCCAGCATTTT
>-|TRBV6-5|-|TRBJ1-2
CASSYSIQGFGYGYTF
TGTGCCAGCAGTTACTCAATCCAGGGGTTTGGCTATGGCTACACCTTC
>-|TRBV28|once|TRBJ2-7
CASKRDVGEQYF
TGTGCCAGCAAGAGAGATGTGGGCGAGCAGTACTTC
>-|TRBV7-2|-|TRBJ1-4
CASSQSLQATNEKLFF
TGTGCCAGCAGCCAGAGCTTGCAGGCAACTAATGAAAAACTGTTTTTT
>-|TRBV28|-|TRBJ2-6
CASSLNMAGANVLTF
TGTGCCAGCAGTTTAAACATGGCTGGGGCCAACGTCCTGACTTTC
>-|TRBV18|once|TRBJ1-1
CASSQGGGEAFF
TGTGCCAGTTCGCAGGGTGGTGGTGAAGCTTTCTTT
>TRBD1|TRBV6-5|-|TRBJ2-7
CASSRGQGNYEQYF
TGTGCCAGCAGCCGGGGACAGGGAAACTACGAGCAGTACTTC